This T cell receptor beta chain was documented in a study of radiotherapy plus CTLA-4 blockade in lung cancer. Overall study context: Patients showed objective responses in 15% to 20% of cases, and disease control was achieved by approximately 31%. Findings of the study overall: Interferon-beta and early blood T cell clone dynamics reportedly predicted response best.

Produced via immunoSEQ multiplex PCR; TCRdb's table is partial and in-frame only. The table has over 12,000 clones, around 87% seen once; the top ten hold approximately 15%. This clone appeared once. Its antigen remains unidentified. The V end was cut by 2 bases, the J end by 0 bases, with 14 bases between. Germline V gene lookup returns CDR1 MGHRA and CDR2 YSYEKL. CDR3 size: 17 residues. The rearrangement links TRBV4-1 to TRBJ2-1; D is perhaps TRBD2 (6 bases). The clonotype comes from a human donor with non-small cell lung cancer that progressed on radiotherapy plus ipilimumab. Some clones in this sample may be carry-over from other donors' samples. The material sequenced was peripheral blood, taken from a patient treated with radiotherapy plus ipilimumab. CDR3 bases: TGCGCCAGCAGCCAAAAAACCGGGGGAAGCTCCTACAATGAGCAGTTCTTC. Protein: CASSQKTGGSSYNEQFF.